Listed here are 10 T cell receptor beta chains from one sample, sequenced in a study of blood T cell repertoires in COVID-19. Measured with immunoSEQ multiplex PCR; TCRdb has only the in-frame clones, and not every one. The data show 150,000 to 200,000 clones, with 85% seen just once and about 3% held by the top ten. Sequenced: peripheral blood. Receptor source: a human donor with acute or convalescent COVID-19. The donor label of this sample is uncertain.

This clone appeared a few times. CDR3 sequence (DNA): TGTGCCAGCAGCCCATTACAGGGCACGGGGTCACCCCTCCACTTT. The encoded protein is CASSPLQGTGSPLHF. This sequence joins TRBV14 and TRBJ1-6; the D gene is possibly TRBD1 (6 bases). This CDR3 contains 15 residues. V lost 4 bases and J 10 bases, leaving 17 bases between the germline ends. Germline CDR1 SGHDN, CDR2 FVKESK.

V is TRBV7-2 and J is TRBJ1-5; 7 positions match TRBD1. This CDR3 comprises 14 residues. With 6 bases clipped from V and 4 bases from J, the junction kept 6 bases outside the gene matches. Per the germline V gene, CDR1 is SGHTA and CDR2 is FQGNSA. CDR3 residues: CASSSTGVNQPQHF. CDR3 in DNA: TGTGCCAGCAGTTCTACAGGGGTGAATCAGCCCCAGCATTTT.

CDR3: CASKGTRSENRNYNEQFF. DNA of the CDR3: TGTGCCAGCAAGGGGACTAGAAGCGAGAATAGAAACTACAATGAGCAGTTCTTC. The chain uses TRBV28 and TRBJ2-1; 8 bases align to TRBD2. J was trimmed by 3 bases and V by 7 bases; bases with no gene match: 17. CDR3 size: 18 residues. CDR1 and CDR2 (germline): MDHEN, SYDVKM.

The rearrangement links TRBV7-2 to TRBJ2-5; 10 bases line up with TRBD2. The CDR3 spans 16 residues. Trimming cost V 5 bases and J 6 bases; bases outside gene matches: 12. Germline values: CDR1 SGHTA, CDR2 FQGNSA. In DNA form, the CDR3 reads TGTGCCAGCAGCCGGGGCGGGGGTAGCGGGGGGAAGACCCAGTACTTC. This codes for CASSRGGGSGGKTQYF.

The chain carries TRBV4-1 and TRBJ2-2; D call uncertain. This CDR3 is 14 amino acids long. V lost 5 bases and J lost 8, with 15 bases in between. Germline-derived CDR1 and CDR2 are MGHRA and YSYEKL. In nucleotides, the CDR3 is TGCGCCAGCAGCTACGAGTTCGCGCCTGGGGAGCTGTTTTTT. Translated, it gives CASSYEFAPGELFF.

The V gene is TRBV28, the J gene TRBJ2-7; tentative D call: TRBD2 (5 bases). V dropped 6 bases and J dropped 5 bases, with 14 bases sitting between them. This CDR3 comprises 13 residues. From germline, CDR1 is MDHEN and CDR2 SYDVKM. This CDR3 is CASSLRESDEQYF. CDR3 in DNA: TGTGCCAGCAGCCTCCGGGAATCGGACGAGCAGTACTTC. The complete variable domain, with remaining parts taken from reference TRBV28 and TRBJ2-7, reads DVKVTQSSRYLVKRTGEKVFLECVQDMDHENMFWYRQDPGLGLRLIYFSYDVKMKEKGDIPEGYSVSREKKERFSLILESASTNQTSMYLCASSLRESDEQYFGPGTRLTVT.

The chain has TRBV7-2 and TRBJ1-3; 7 bases align to TRBD1. From germline, CDR1 is SGHTA and CDR2 FQGNSA. The CDR3 spans 15 residues. Germline trimming cut 5 bases from V and 0 bases from J; bases unmatched to any gene: 4. The CDR3: CASSPTGNSGNTIYF. CDR3 bases: TGTGCCAGCAGCCCGACAGGGAACTCTGGAAACACCATATATTTT.

The chain employs TRBV7-9 and TRBJ2-2; D possibly corresponds to TRBD1 (5 bases). The V end lost 4 bases, the J end lost 7 bases, and 13 bases lay between the germline ends. The length of the CDR3 is 14 residues. CDR1 and CDR2 (germline): SEHNR, FQNEAQ (reference sequence). The CDR3 region is CASSYPDRFGELFF. The CDR3 DNA sequence: TGTGCCAGCAGCTACCCAGACAGATTCGGGGAGCTGTTTTTT.

J is TRBJ2-3 and V is TRBV4-1; 8 nucleotides line up with TRBD2. J was trimmed by 0 bases and V by 0 bases; bases with no gene match: 14. Germline V gives CDR1 MGHRA, CDR2 YSYEKL. This CDR3 spans 20 amino acids. The DNA for the CDR3 is TGCGCCAGCAGCCAAGACGGGGTTAGGGGGACTAGGGGAAGCACAGATACGCAGTATTTT. Translation: CASSQDGVRGTRGSTDTQYF.

The rearrangement links TRBV2 to TRBJ1-3; possible D gene TRBD1, 5 bases. CDR3 length: 14 amino acids. V was pared by 4 bases and J by 6 bases, with 13 bases between. Germline lookup yields CDR1 SNHLY and CDR2 FYNNEI. CDR3 sequence reads: CASSAEGYQNTIYF. For the CDR3, the DNA is TGTGCCAGCAGTGCGGAGGGGTACCAAAACACCATATATTTT. The full variable domain, rest sourced from reference TRBV2 and TRBJ1-3, is EPEVTQTPSHQVTQMGQEVILRCVPISNHLYFYWYRQILGQKVEFLVSFYNNEISEKSEIFDDQFSVERPDGSNFTLKIRSTKLEDSAMYFCASSAEGYQNTIYFGEGSWLTVV.